Below are 32 T cell receptor beta chains sequenced from a single sample in a study of blood T cells in healthy people across ages. Sample-barcoded 5' priming and a J-beta primer mix drove a second PCR of roughly 7 to 11 cycles. TCRdb fed the 5' RACE reads into MiXCR, producing one record per CDR3 protein. The sample includes about 1,000,000 distinct CDR3 sequences, under 45% seen only once; the top ten take about 20%. The specimen was blood. The receptors originated from a woman in her sixties or seventies in good health.

The chain recombines TRBV6-1 with TRBJ2-5; weak D call: TRBD1 (5 bases). V shed 9 bases and J shed 2 bases, with 19 bases lying between them. The CDR3 extends over 15 amino acids. The V gene's germline CDR1 is MNHNS and CDR2 SASEGT. The chain's CDR3 is CASTWTPRAQETQYF. The CDR3 DNA is TGTGCCAGTACCTGGACACCAAGGGCGCAAGAGACCCAGTACTTC.

The J gene is TRBJ2-3, the V gene TRBV20-1, with 11 positions matching TRBD1. The germline CDR1 and CDR2 sequences are DFQATT and SNEGSKA (reference sequence). After removal of 6 bases from V and 0 bases from J, the junction contained 8 bases not matched to a gene. This CDR3 region has 16 residues. In DNA, the CDR3 is TGCAGTGCATCGATATGGGACAGGGGGAGCACAGATACGCAGTATTTT. Translation: CSASIWDRGSTDTQYF.

This clonotype was detected only a few times. This chain uses TRBV7-9 with TRBJ2-7, with TRBD1 matching 7 bases. Germline values: CDR1 SEHNR, CDR2 FQNEAQ (reference sequence). This CDR3 region has 15 residues. V shed 5 bases and J 0 bases; nucleotides not matched to a gene: 7. The CDR3 protein is CASSPPGGPSYEQYF. The CDR3 coding sequence is TGTGCCAGCAGCCCTCCAGGGGGACCCTCCTACGAGCAGTACTTC.

The chain combines TRBV11-2 with TRBJ2-5; TRBD2 agrees at 8 bases. Losses at the gene ends were 1 base for V and 2 bases for J; bases not matched to a gene: 15. The length of the CDR3 is 19 residues. Germline assignment: CDR1 SGHAT and CDR2 FQNNGV. The CDR3 region is CASSLGRRVTSEEQETQYF. In DNA, the CDR3 is TGTGCCAGCAGCTTAGGACGGAGGGTGACTAGCGAGGAACAAGAGACCCAGTACTTC.

The V and J genes are TRBV28 and TRBJ2-3; D is ambiguous. The V gene lost 5 bases and the J gene lost 6 bases, with 15 bases spanning the gap. The CDR3 is made up of 14 amino acids. Germline CDR1 is MDHEN and CDR2 is SYDVKM. The CDR3 region is CASSPDQGRDTQYF. CDR3 DNA sequence: TGTGCCAGCAGTCCGGACCAAGGTCGGGATACGCAGTATTTT.

V gene TRBV4-1 combines with J gene TRBJ2-1; D may be TRBD2 (6 bases). Germline V gene sequence: CDR1 MGHRA, CDR2 YSYEKL. V was pared by 4 bases and J by 8 bases, with 18 bases between. This CDR3 has 15 residues. This chain's CDR3 is CASSRASDGVYEQFF. In DNA, the CDR3 is TGCGCCAGCAGCCGTGCTAGCGACGGGGTCTATGAGCAGTTCTTC.

There are many counts of this clonotype. The CDR3 reads CASSLEENTEAFF. In DNA, the CDR3 is TGTGCCAGCAGCTTAGAAGAGAACACTGAAGCTTTCTTT. The rearrangement uses TRBV7-2 and TRBJ1-1, with D hard to call. Per the germline V gene, CDR1 is SGHTA and CDR2 is FQGNSA. This CDR3 has 13 residues. V lost 1 base and J 1 base, leaving 4 bases between the germline ends. Full variable domain (remainder filled in from reference TRBV7-2 and TRBJ1-1): GAGVSQSPSNKVTEKGKDVELRCDPISGHTALYWYRQSLGQGLEFLIYFQGNSAPDKSGLPSDRFSAERTGGSVSTLTIQRTQQEDSAVYLCASSLEENTEAFFGQGTRLTVV.

V gene TRBV7-9 combines with J gene TRBJ1-2, with a possible D match to TRBD1 (6 bases). V was clipped by 2 bases and J by 13 bases, with 26 bases between them. The CDR3 totals 16 residues. Germline V gene data show CDR1 as SEHNR and CDR2 as FQNEAQ (reference sequence). CDR3 loop: CASSLQSRRGRFILTF. Here the CDR3 DNA reads TGTGCCAGCAGCTTACAAAGTCGCAGGGGACGTTTTATCCTCACCTTC.

This clonotype was counted a few times. The V call is TRBV5-1, the J call TRBJ2-1, with D possibly TRBD2 on 6 matching bases. The V and J ends lost 4 bases and 6 bases respectively, with 14 bases between them. Per germline, CDR1 SGHRS and CDR2 YFSETQ. The CDR3 is made up of 14 amino acids. CDR3 nucleotides: TGCGCCAGCAGCGCGGCGGGACCCTTCAATGAGCAGTTCTTC. Its translation is CASSAAGPFNEQFF. Full variable domain (missing parts from reference TRBV5-1 and TRBJ2-1): KAGVTQTPRYLIKTRGQQVTLSCSPISGHRSVSWYQQTPGQGLQFLFEYFSETQRNKGNFPGRFSGRQFSNSRSEMNVSTLELGDSALYLCASSAAGPFNEQFFGPGTRLTVL.

This clonotype occurred a few times. The chain combines TRBV6-1 with TRBJ2-3; D is undetermined. The V gene lost 7 bases and the J gene lost 2 bases, with 4 bases spanning the gap. The CDR3 runs to 11 residues. Germline values: CDR1 MNHNS, CDR2 SASEGT. CDR3 sequence (DNA): TGTGCCAGCACGCACACAGATACGCAGTATTTT. Translated, it gives CASTHTDTQYF.

CDR3 sequence reads: CASSLIAGVYNEQFF. The CDR3 coding sequence is TGTGCCAGCAGCCTAATAGCGGGAGTATACAATGAGCAGTTCTTC. The V and J genes are TRBV3-1 and TRBJ2-1; 9 bases agree with TRBD2. The CDR3 runs to 15 residues. The germline V gene encodes CDR1 LGHDT and CDR2 YNNKEL (reference sequence). The V and J ends lost 4 bases and 4 bases, in that order; junction bases with no gene match: 5.

The V and J genes are TRBV5-1 and TRBJ2-7; 7 nucleotides agree with TRBD1. J gave up 4 bases and V 2 bases, and 3 bases lay outside the gene matches. The length of the CDR3 is 13 residues. Germline-derived CDR1 and CDR2 are SGHRS and YFSETQ. The CDR3 DNA is TGCGCCAGCAGCTTTGAGACAGGGTACGAGCAGTACTTC. Translation gives CASSFETGYEQYF. Full variable domain (missing parts from reference TRBV5-1 and TRBJ2-7): KAGVTQTPRYLIKTRGQQVTLSCSPISGHRSVSWYQQTPGQGLQFLFEYFSETQRNKGNFPGRFSGRQFSNSRSEMNVSTLELGDSALYLCASSFETGYEQYFGPGTRLTVT.

This clonotype was detected a few times. The chain joins TRBV4-1 to TRBJ2-5; D might be TRBD2 (5 bases). The CDR3 length is 16 residues. The germline V and J ends were trimmed by 1 base and 3 bases, with 15 bases remaining between them. The germline V gene has CDR1 MGHRA and CDR2 YSYEKL. The CDR3 DNA is TGCGCCAGCAGCCAAGTTGAGGGCCGATCAAAAGAGACCCAGTACTTC. It codes for CASSQVEGRSKETQYF.

This clonotype was seen only a few times. The chain carries TRBV27 and TRBJ1-2; D might be TRBD1 (6 bases). The CDR3 consists of 15 residues. Per germline, CDR1 MNHEY and CDR2 SMNVEV (reference sequence). V shed 5 bases and J shed 4 bases, with 17 bases lying between them. The CDR3 reads CASSPGTLEGYGYTF. CDR3 DNA sequence: TGTGCCAGCAGTCCGGGGACATTGGAAGGCTATGGCTACACCTTC.

As for this clonotype: Sequence at one end of the junction differs from germline and may be a read error. The rearrangement joins TRBV28 to TRBJ1-2; D gene uncertain. Germline V gene data show CDR1 as MDHEN and CDR2 as SYDVKM. This CDR3 is built from 12 residues. The CDR3 region is CASGLGNYGYTF. In nucleotides, the CDR3 is TGTGCCAGCGGTTTGGGGAACTATGGCTACACCTTC.

The rearrangement links TRBV20-1 to TRBJ2-7; TRBD1 might be the D (6 bases). Germline CDR1 reads DFQATT; CDR2 reads SNEGSKA (reference sequence). This CDR3 region has 15 residues. V dropped 0 bases and J dropped 4 bases, with 16 bases sitting between them. The CDR3 region has the DNA TGCAGTGCTAGAGACACCGGCGACAGGCCTTACGAGCAGTACTTC. Protein product: CSARDTGDRPYEQYF.

This rearrangement joins TRBV27 to TRBJ2-3; TRBD2 aligns across 7 bases. This CDR3 is built from 17 residues. Germline trimming cut 10 bases from V and 0 bases from J; bases unmatched to any gene: 16. Germline-derived CDR1 and CDR2 are MNHEY and SMNVEV (reference sequence). CDR3 loop: CATRYVLAVTSTDTQYF. CDR3 DNA sequence: TGTGCCACCCGATATGTGCTAGCGGTAACTAGCACAGATACGCAGTATTTT.

The chain employs TRBV28 and TRBJ1-2, with D perhaps TRBD1 (6 bases). Germline loops: CDR1 MDHEN, CDR2 SYDVKM. Trimming cost V 6 bases and J 2 bases, with 22 bases left between them. The CDR3 is 17 amino acids. CDR3 nucleotides: TGTGCCAGCAGGGGGGTCACCTTACAGGGTGGCAACTATGGCTACACCTTC. Residues: CASRGVTLQGGNYGYTF.

The rearrangement links TRBV10-3 to TRBJ2-7; D is possibly TRBD1 (5 bases). Germline loops: CDR1 ENHRY, CDR2 SYGVKD. Trimming cost V 6 bases and J 0 bases, with 15 bases left between them. This CDR3 region has 15 residues. The CDR3 here is CAISNPVGLSYEQYF. The CDR3 DNA sequence: TGTGCCATCAGCAACCCGGTGGGGCTCTCCTACGAGCAGTACTTC.

The chain links TRBV4-1 to TRBJ1-6; D unclear. V was pared by 1 base and J by 4 bases, with 5 bases between. From germline, CDR1 is MGHRA and CDR2 YSYEKL. The CDR3 is made up of 14 amino acids. CDR3 nucleotides: TGCGCCAGCAGCCAAGGGCAGTATAATTCACCCCTCCACTTT. Protein sequence: CASSQGQYNSPLHF.

This clonotype occurred many times. The rearrangement uses TRBV7-3 and TRBJ2-5; D might be TRBD1 (6 bases). V was cut by 5 bases and J by 3 bases, with 10 bases left in between. CDR1 and CDR2 from the germline V gene are SGHTA and FQGTGA. CDR3 length: 13 amino acids. CDR3 sequence (DNA): TGTGCCAGCAGCCTTACAGGGAAAGAGACCCAGTACTTC. Its protein is CASSLTGKETQYF. The variable domain in full, with the rest retrieved from reference TRBV7-3 and TRBJ2-5, is GAGVSQTPSNKVTEKGKYVELRCDPISGHTALYWYRQSLGQGPEFLIYFQGTGAADDSGLPNDRFFAVRPEGSVSTLKIQRTERGDSAVYLCASSLTGKETQYFGPGTRLLVL.

The chain is built from TRBV20-1 and TRBJ2-5; 11 positions agree with TRBD2. Trimming at V came to 5 bases and at J to 13 bases, leaving 15 bases not matched to a gene. In germline, CDR1 is DFQATT, CDR2 SNEGSKA (reference sequence). There are 14 residues in the CDR3. CDR3 in DNA: TGCAGTGCTTTAGCGGGAGGGCCTGGATATGATCCGTACTTC. This gives the protein CSALAGGPGYDPYF.

V usage is TRBV20-1 and J usage is TRBJ2-7, with 9 positions matching TRBD2. CDR3 size: 16 residues. Germline values: CDR1 DFQATT, CDR2 SNEGSKA (reference sequence). Germline trimming cut 0 bases from V and 7 bases from J; bases unmatched to any gene: 13. Written as DNA, the CDR3 is TGCAGTGCTAGAGATGTAGCGGGAGTGGGATACAGTGAGCAGTACTTC. This encodes CSARDVAGVGYSEQYF.

This clonotype was detected only a few times. The chain joins TRBV6-5 to TRBJ2-4; 9 bases agree with TRBD1. V was clipped by 2 bases and J by 7 bases; unmatched bases: 9. Germline assignment: CDR1 MNHEY and CDR2 SVGAGI. The CDR3 spans 16 residues. The chain's CDR3 is CASSYDLQGAGNIQYF. The CDR3, as DNA: TGTGCCAGCAGTTACGATTTACAGGGGGCGGGGAACATTCAGTACTTC.

In DNA, the CDR3 is TGTGCCAGCAGTTGCTCTAGTTCTAACGAGCAGTACTTC. Translation gives CASSCSSSNEQYF. This sequence joins TRBV6-5 and TRBJ2-7; D gene ambiguous. V was clipped by 4 bases and J by 5 bases, with 12 bases between them. The CDR3 is made up of 13 amino acids. CDR1 is MNHEY, CDR2 SVGAGI, per germline.

This chain joins TRBV12-3 or TRBV12-4 and TRBJ1-4; D not certain. The V end lost 3 bases, the J end lost 3 bases, and 14 bases lay between the germline ends. The CDR3 has 16 residues. CDR3 nucleotide sequence: TGTGCCAGCAGTTTGGTACAGATTCAGGCTAATGAAAAACTGTTTTTT. The encoded protein is CASSLVQIQANEKLFF.

Concerning this clonotype: A junction boundary mismatches the germline segment, possibly from a read error. V is TRBV29-1 and J is TRBJ2-7; D might be TRBD2 (6 bases). The germline CDR1 and CDR2 sequences are SQVTM and ANQGSEA. The CDR3 consists of 12 residues. Here the CDR3 reads CSVAGSSHEQYF. In DNA form, the CDR3 reads TGCAGCGTTGCCGGGAGCTCCCACGAACAGTACTTC.

This chain links TRBV7-9 with TRBJ2-7; 7 bases are a match to TRBD2. V lost 2 bases to trimming and J lost 4 bases; unmatched junction nucleotides: 20. The CDR3 consists of 19 residues. The germline V gene encodes CDR1 SEHNR and CDR2 FQNEAQ (reference sequence). The CDR3 sequence is CASSLNHFGGGPSWYEQYF. CDR3 sequence (DNA): TGTGCCAGCAGCTTAAATCATTTCGGGGGAGGGCCGTCATGGTACGAGCAGTACTTC.

This chain uses TRBV7-9 with TRBJ1-5; D ambiguous. CDR3 length equals 10 residues. CDR1 and CDR2 from the germline V gene are SEHNR and FQNEAQ (reference sequence). CDR3 sequence (DNA): TGTGCTCCCACGCGCTTCAAGCTGCATTTT. Translation gives CAPTRFKLHF.

The CDR3 DNA sequence: TGCAGCGTTGGGGAGGGGGCCGGTGAGCAGTTCTTC. Translating it yields CSVGEGAGEQFF. The V gene is TRBV29-1, the J gene TRBJ2-1; D is possibly TRBD1 or TRBD2 (7 bases each). The V end lost 4 bases, the J end lost 9 bases, and 13 bases lay between the germline ends. This CDR3 is 12 amino acids long. Germline lookup yields CDR1 SQVTM and CDR2 ANQGSEA.

The gene calls are TRBV28 and TRBJ2-4; 10 bases align to TRBD1. The length of the CDR3 is 18 residues. CDR1 and CDR2 (germline): MDHEN, SYDVKM. The J segment lost 0 bases and the V segment lost 4 bases, leaving 9 bases of the junction unmatched. The chain's CDR3 is CASSWGPGTGVAKNIQYF. CDR3 bases: TGTGCCAGCAGTTGGGGACCCGGGACAGGGGTAGCCAAAAACATTCAGTACTTC. The variable domain in full, completed from reference TRBV28 and TRBJ2-4, reads DVKVTQSSRYLVKRTGEKVFLECVQDMDHENMFWYRQDPGLGLRLIYFSYDVKMKEKGDIPEGYSVSREKKERFSLILESASTNQTSMYLCASSWGPGTGVAKNIQYFGAGTRLSVL.

The chain employs TRBV9 and TRBJ1-2, with D perhaps TRBD1 (5 bases). Germline CDR1 is SGDLS and CDR2 is YYNGEE. The CDR3 length is 13 residues. V lost 0 bases to trimming and J lost 12 bases, with 15 bases between them. CDR3 nucleotide sequence: TGTGCCAGCAGCGTAGATCAGCGGGGCAGAAACACCTTC. It yields the protein CASSVDQRGRNTF.